The TCR beta chain described here comes from a study of blood T cell repertoires in COVID-19. Study details: Acute and convalescent COVID-19 samples came from the United States, Italy and Spain. T cells, B-cell-depleted T cells, or PBMCs supplied cDNA or gDNA.

Trimming took 0 bases from V and 7 from J, leaving 4 bases between them. There are 12 residues in the CDR3. In germline, CDR1 is MNHEY, CDR2 SVGEGT. Some clones are missing from TCRdb's copy, which holds only in-frame ones; the method was immunoSEQ multiplex PCR. The table includes about 6,100 clones, about four fifths detected once. This receptor was identified in a human donor with active COVID-19. The donor label of this sample is uncertain. The chain employs TRBV6-2 or TRBV6-3 and TRBJ1-5; D remains unclear. The source material was peripheral blood. Here the CDR3 reads CASSYSEQPQHF. The CDR3, as DNA: TGTGCCAGCAGTTACTCGGAGCAGCCCCAGCATTTT.